The clone carrying this T cell receptor beta chain was counted ten times or more. Its antigen is not identified. Clones were read by immunoSEQ multiplex PCR, and TCRdb kept only the in-frame ones, dropping some. This table holds just under 100,000 clones, roughly 83% found once. These data originate in a study of PD-1 blockade in classical Hodgkin lymphoma. Every patient experienced relapse after autologous stem cell transplantation, and brentuximab vedotin exposure varied. Best outcomes ranged across complete response, partial response and progressive disease. Study-level findings and limits: Compared with healthy donors, newly diagnosed patients reportedly showed lower baseline TCR diversity. Repertoire differences lack defined causes, possibly disease activity or prior therapy. Patients who responded completely had about the same baseline diversity as newly diagnosed patients.

The origin of this receptor is a human donor with classical Hodgkin lymphoma. Here the sequenced sample was peripheral blood mononuclear cells (PBMCs), taken at baseline.

CDR3 sequence: CASSYSYSGTEAFF. DNA of the CDR3: TGTGCCAGCAGTTACTCGTACAGCGGCACTGAAGCTTTCTTT. This chain uses TRBV6-5 with TRBJ1-1, with no clear D. The CDR3 extends over 14 amino acids. Deletions cut 0 bases from V and 4 bases from J, with 9 bases between. Germline assignment: CDR1 MNHEY and CDR2 SVGAGI.